What follows is one TCR beta chain and its context. Its antigen is not identified. The CDR3 is 13 amino acids. The V and J ends lost 2 bases and 8 bases, in that order; junction bases with no gene match: 2. CDR1 SGHTA and CDR2 FQGTGA come from the germline V gene. The PCR ran on 60 Vbeta and 13 Jbeta primers. Using immunoSEQ multiplex PCR, the repertoire was profiled, and TCRdb retains in-frame clones only, with some absent. The sample includes tens of thousands of clones, around 72% seen only once; the top ten take around 10%. This sample is part of a study of cytomegalovirus exposure and HLA in healthy donors. Study-level results: Per published accounts, TCR beta sequences correctly predicted the HLA-A and HLA-B alleles of most subjects. An analysis done earlier found most TCR beta V segments productive about 90% or about 30% of the time. According to the study, approximately 150 TCR beta chains were cytomegalovirus-associated.

This receptor was identified in a woman in her forties in good health and CMV-seropositive. This chain connects TRBV7-3 to TRBJ1-2, with 10 bases aligning to TRBD1. The sequenced sample consisted of PBMCs. This CDR3 reads CASSLDRGQGYTF. The CDR3 coding sequence is TGTGCCAGCAGCTTAGACAGGGGGCAAGGCTACACCTTC.